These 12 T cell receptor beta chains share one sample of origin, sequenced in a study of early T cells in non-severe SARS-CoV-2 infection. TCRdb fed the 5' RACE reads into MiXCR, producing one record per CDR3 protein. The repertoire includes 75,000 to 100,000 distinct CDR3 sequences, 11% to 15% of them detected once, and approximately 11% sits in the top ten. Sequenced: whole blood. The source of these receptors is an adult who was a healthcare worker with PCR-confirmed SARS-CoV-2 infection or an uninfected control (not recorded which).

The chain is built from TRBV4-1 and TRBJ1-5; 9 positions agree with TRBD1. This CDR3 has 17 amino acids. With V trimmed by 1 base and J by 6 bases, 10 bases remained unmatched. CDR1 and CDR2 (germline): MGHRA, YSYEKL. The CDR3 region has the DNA TGCGCCAGCAGCCAAGGATCATCACAGGGGGCTGCTCAGCCCCAGCATTTT. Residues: CASSQGSSQGAAQPQHF.

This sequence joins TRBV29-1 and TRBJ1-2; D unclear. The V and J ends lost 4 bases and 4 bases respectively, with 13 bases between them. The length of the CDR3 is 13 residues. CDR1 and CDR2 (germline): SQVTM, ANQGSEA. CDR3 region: CSVGRQEGYGYTF. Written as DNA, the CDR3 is TGCAGCGTTGGGCGGCAAGAAGGCTATGGCTACACCTTC. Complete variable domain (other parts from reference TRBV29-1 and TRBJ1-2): SAVISQKPSRDICQRGTSLTIQCQVDSQVTMMFWYRQQPGQSLTLIATANQGSEATYESGFVIDKFPISRPNLTFSTLTVSNMSPEDSSIYLCSVGRQEGYGYTFGSGTRLTVV.

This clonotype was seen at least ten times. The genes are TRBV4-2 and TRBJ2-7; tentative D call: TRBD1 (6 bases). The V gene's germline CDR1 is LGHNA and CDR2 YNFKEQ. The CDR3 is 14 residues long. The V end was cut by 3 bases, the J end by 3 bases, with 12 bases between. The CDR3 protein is CASSQADRSYEQYF. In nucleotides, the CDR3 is TGTGCCAGCAGCCAGGCTGACAGGAGCTACGAGCAGTACTTC.

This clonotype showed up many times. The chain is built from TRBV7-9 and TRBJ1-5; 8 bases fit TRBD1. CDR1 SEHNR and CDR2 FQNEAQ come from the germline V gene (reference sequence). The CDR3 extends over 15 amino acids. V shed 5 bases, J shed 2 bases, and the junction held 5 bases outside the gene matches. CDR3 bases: TGTGCCAGCAGCCGGACAGGGTCACGCAATCAGCCCCAGCATTTT. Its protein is CASSRTGSRNQPQHF. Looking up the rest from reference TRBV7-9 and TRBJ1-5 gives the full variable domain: DTGVSQNPRHKITKRGQNVTFRCDPISEHNRLYWYRQTLGQGPEFLTYFQNEAQLEKSRLLSDRFSAERPKGSFSTLEIQRTEQGDSAMYLCASSRTGSRNQPQHFGDGTRLSIL.

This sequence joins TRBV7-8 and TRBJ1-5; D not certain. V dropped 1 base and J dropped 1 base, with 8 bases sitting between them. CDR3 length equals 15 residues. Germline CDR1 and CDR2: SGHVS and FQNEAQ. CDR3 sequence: CASSLGPESNQPQHF. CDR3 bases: TGTGCCAGCAGCTTAGGGCCAGAAAGCAATCAGCCCCAGCATTTT.

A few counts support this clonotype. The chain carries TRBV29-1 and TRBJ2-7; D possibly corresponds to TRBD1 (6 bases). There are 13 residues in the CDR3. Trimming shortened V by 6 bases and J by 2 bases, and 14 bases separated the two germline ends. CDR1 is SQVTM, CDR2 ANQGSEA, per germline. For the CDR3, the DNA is TGCAGCGTGCAACAGGGTTTTACCTACGAGCAGTACTTC. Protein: CSVQQGFTYEQYF.

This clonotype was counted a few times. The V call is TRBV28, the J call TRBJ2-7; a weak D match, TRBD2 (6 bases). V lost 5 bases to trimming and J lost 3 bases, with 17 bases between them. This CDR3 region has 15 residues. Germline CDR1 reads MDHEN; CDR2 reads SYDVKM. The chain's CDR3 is CASSTPQGTVYEQYF. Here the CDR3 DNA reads TGTGCCAGCAGTACCCCTCAAGGGACTGTCTACGAGCAGTACTTC.

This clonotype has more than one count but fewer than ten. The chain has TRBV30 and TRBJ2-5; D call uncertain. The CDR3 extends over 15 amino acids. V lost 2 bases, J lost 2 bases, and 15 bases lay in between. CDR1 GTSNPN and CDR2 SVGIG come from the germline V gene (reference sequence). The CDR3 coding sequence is TGTGCCTGGAGTTCTGTACTTGGGCGTCAAGAGACCCAGTACTTC. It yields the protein CAWSSVLGRQETQYF.

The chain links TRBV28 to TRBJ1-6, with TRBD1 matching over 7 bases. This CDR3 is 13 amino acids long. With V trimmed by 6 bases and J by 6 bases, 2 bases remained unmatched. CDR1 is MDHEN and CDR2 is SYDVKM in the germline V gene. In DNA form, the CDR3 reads TGTGCCAGCAGCCGGGACAGTAATTCACCCCTCCACTTT. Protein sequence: CASSRDSNSPLHF. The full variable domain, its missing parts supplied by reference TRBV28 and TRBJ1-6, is DVKVTQSSRYLVKRTGEKVFLECVQDMDHENMFWYRQDPGLGLRLIYFSYDVKMKEKGDIPEGYSVSREKKERFSLILESASTNQTSMYLCASSRDSNSPLHFGNGTRLTVT.

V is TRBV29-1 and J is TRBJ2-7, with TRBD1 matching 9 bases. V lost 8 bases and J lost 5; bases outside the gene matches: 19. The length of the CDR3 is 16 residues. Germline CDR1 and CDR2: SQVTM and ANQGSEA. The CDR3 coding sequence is TGCAGCATCCTTGGGGGACAGGGAATAACGGAAGACGAGCAGTACTTC. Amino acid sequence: CSILGGQGITEDEQYF.

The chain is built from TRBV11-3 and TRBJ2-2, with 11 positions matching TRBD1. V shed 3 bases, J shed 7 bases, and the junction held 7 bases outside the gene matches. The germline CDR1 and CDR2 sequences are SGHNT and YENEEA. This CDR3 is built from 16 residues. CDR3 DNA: TGTGCCAGCAGCTTGGGACAGGGGGGCGAGCACGGGGAGCTGTTTTTT. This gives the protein CASSLGQGGEHGELFF.

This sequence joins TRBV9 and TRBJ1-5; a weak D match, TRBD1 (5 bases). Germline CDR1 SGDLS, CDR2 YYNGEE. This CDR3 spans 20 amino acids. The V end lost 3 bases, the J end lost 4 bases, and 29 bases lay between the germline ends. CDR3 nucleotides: TGTGCCAGCAGCGCTGCCCCACCCGCGGCAGGGTGGCAAGCAAATCAGCCCCAGCATTTT. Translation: CASSAAPPAAGWQANQPQHF.